A selection of T cell receptor beta chains follows, all from one sample in a study of cytomegalovirus exposure and HLA in healthy donors. Libraries were prepared by immunoSEQ multiplex PCR; TCRdb keeps only in-frame clonotypes and omits some of them. The sample table sets out some 200,000 clones. The sequenced material came from PBMCs. The receptors shown here come from a man aged 25 to 45 in good health and CMV-seronegative. CDR3s include the opening cysteine and the closing phenylalanine or tryptophan. The D gene is left open where the match is weak.

D: -; J: TRBJ2-7; V: TRBV5-1; CDR3: CASALGAGSYEQYF; DNA: TGCGCCAGCGCCCTAGGGGCGGGATCCTACGAGCAGTACTTC
D: TRBD1; J: TRBJ1-2; V: TRBV18; CDR3: CASSLKGTGDSGYTF; DNA: TGTGCCAGCTCACTGAAGGGGACAGGGGATAGTGGCTACACCTTC
D: -; J: TRBJ1-2; V: TRBV5-1; CDR3: CASSLGPGHRGYGYTF; DNA: TGCGCCAGCAGCTTGGGCCCAGGGCATCGGGGGTATGGCTACACCTTC
D: -; J: TRBJ1-1; V: TRBV7-9; CDR3: CASSSQGTEAFF; DNA: TGTGCCAGCAGCTCCCAGGGAACTGAAGCTTTCTTT
D: -; J: TRBJ1-6; V: TRBV9; CDR3: CASSAGQGRSPLHF; DNA: TGTGCCAGCAGCGCCGGTCAGGGGAGATCACCCCTCCACTTT
D: -; J: TRBJ2-3; V: TRBV9; CDR3: CASSVDSGLPTLTDTQYF; DNA: TGTGCCAGCAGCGTAGACTCCGGTTTGCCCACCCTCACAGATACGCAGTATTTT
D: TRBD2; J: TRBJ2-5; V: TRBV5-6; CDR3: CASSLAGSWSNLQETQYF; DNA: TGTGCCAGCAGCTTAGCGGGGTCTTGGTCGAATCTACAAGAGACCCAGTACTTC
D: -; J: TRBJ2-2; V: TRBV5-1; CDR3: CASSLERQSTGELFF; DNA: TGCGCCAGCAGCTTGGAGCGCCAGAGCACCGGGGAGCTGTTTTTT
D: TRBD2; J: TRBJ2-7; V: TRBV4-1; CDR3: CASSRLLADEQYF; DNA: TGCGCCAGCAGCCGCCTACTAGCGGACGAGCAGTACTTC
D: TRBD2; J: TRBJ2-3; V: TRBV4-1; CDR3: CASSHASGRAKADTQYF; DNA: TGCGCCAGCAGCCACGCAAGCGGGAGGGCCAAGGCAGATACGCAGTATTTT
D: TRBD2; J: TRBJ2-1; V: TRBV25-1; CDR3: CASSETSGGFNEQFF; DNA: TGTGCCAGCAGTGAAACTAGCGGGGGTTTCAATGAGCAGTTCTTC
D: -; J: TRBJ2-1; V: TRBV5-8; CDR3: CASSFVPRGEQFF; DNA: TGTGCCAGCAGCTTTGTTCCAAGGGGTGAGCAGTTCTTC
D: -; J: TRBJ1-1; V: TRBV2; CDR3: CASSVGANTEAFF; DNA: TGTGCCAGCAGTGTAGGAGCAAACACTGAAGCTTTCTTT
D: -; J: TRBJ2-1; V: TRBV30; CDR3: CAWSVFGGHNNEQFF; DNA: TGTGCCTGGAGTGTGTTTGGGGGCCACAACAATGAGCAGTTCTTC
D: -; J: TRBJ1-5; V: TRBV18; CDR3: CASSLTPAGPRAGQPQHF; DNA: TGTGCCAGCTCACTGACCCCCGCGGGGCCTCGGGCGGGTCAGCCCCAGCATTTT
D: -; J: TRBJ2-3; V: TRBV7-9; CDR3: CASSLLWETSSTDTQYF; DNA: TGTGCCAGCAGCTTACTTTGGGAGACATCTAGCACAGATACGCAGTATTTT
D: -; J: TRBJ2-3; V: TRBV6-5; CDR3: CASGDSGPLDTQYF; DNA: TGTGCCAGCGGAGATAGCGGTCCATTAGATACGCAGTATTTT
D: TRBD1; J: TRBJ1-4; V: TRBV6-5; CDR3: CASSHTGAIPEKLFF; DNA: TGTGCCAGCAGTCATACAGGGGCCATCCCTGAAAAACTGTTTTTT
D: -; J: TRBJ2-7; V: TRBV18; CDR3: CASSPPSRGAYEQYF; DNA: TGTGCCAGCTCACCACCTTCCAGGGGCGCCTACGAGCAGTACTTC
D: TRBD2; J: TRBJ2-1; V: TRBV28; CDR3: CASSQPWTSGGLNEQFF; DNA: TGTGCCAGCAGTCAACCCTGGACTAGCGGGGGCCTCAATGAGCAGTTCTTC
D: TRBD1; J: TRBJ2-1; V: TRBV19; CDR3: CASSLRTGADEQFF; DNA: TGTGCCAGTAGTCTCCGGACAGGGGCGGATGAGCAGTTCTTC
D: TRBD1; J: TRBJ2-1; V: TRBV2; CDR3: CASIRTGTGNEQFF; DNA: TGTGCCAGCATCCGAACCGGGACAGGCAATGAGCAGTTCTTC
D: TRBD2; J: TRBJ2-1; V: TRBV7-6; CDR3: CASSPPVWTSSSYNEQFF; DNA: TGTGCCAGCAGCCCTCCCGTGTGGACTAGTAGCTCCTACAATGAGCAGTTCTTC
D: -; J: TRBJ2-2; V: TRBV28; CDR3: CASLGPDREAGELFF; DNA: TGTGCCAGCTTGGGTCCCGACAGGGAGGCCGGGGAGCTGTTTTTT
D: -; J: TRBJ2-5; V: TRBV5-1; CDR3: CASSLRRDQETQYF; DNA: TGCGCCAGCAGCTTGAGACGGGACCAAGAGACCCAGTACTTC
D: -; J: TRBJ1-3; V: TRBV7-9; CDR3: CASSLGAGTGNTIYF; DNA: TGTGCCAGCAGCTTAGGCGCAGGGACTGGAAACACCATATATTTT
D: TRBD1; J: TRBJ2-6; V: TRBV11-1; CDR3: CASSFYTGQGATGANVLTF; DNA: TGTGCCAGCAGCTTTTACACTGGACAGGGGGCGACCGGGGCCAATGTCCTGACTTTC
D: TRBD1; J: TRBJ2-7; V: TRBV11-2; CDR3: CASSFGQGGYEQYF; DNA: TGTGCCAGCAGCTTCGGACAGGGGGGCTACGAGCAGTACTTC
D: -; J: TRBJ1-4; V: TRBV7-9; CDR3: CASSSNPAVLGEKLFF; DNA: TGTGCCAGCAGCTCGAATCCGGCGGTCCTTGGAGAAAAACTGTTTTTT
D: -; J: TRBJ2-1; V: TRBV10-3; CDR3: CAMRGGESEQFF; DNA: TGTGCCATGCGCGGCGGGGAGAGTGAGCAGTTCTTC
D: TRBD2; J: TRBJ2-5; V: TRBV19; CDR3: CASSGRLAGRELDGTQYF; DNA: TGTGCCAGTAGTGGAAGACTAGCGGGAAGAGAGCTGGATGGGACCCAGTACTTC
D: -; J: TRBJ2-5; V: TRBV6-1; CDR3: CASTEGEGPETQYF; DNA: TGTGCCAGCACCGAGGGGGAGGGCCCCGAGACCCAGTACTTC
D: -; J: TRBJ1-5; V: TRBV29-1; CDR3: CSVESGEGQPQHF; DNA: TGCAGCGTTGAATCAGGGGAAGGTCAGCCCCAGCATTTT
D: TRBD2; J: TRBJ2-1; V: TRBV7-2; CDR3: CASRTSGGYNEQFF; DNA: TGTGCCAGCAGGACTAGCGGGGGGTACAATGAGCAGTTCTTC
D: -; J: TRBJ1-2; V: TRBV10-3; CDR3: CAISAGGGENGYTF; DNA: TGTGCCATCAGTGCCGGTGGAGGGGAAAATGGCTACACCTTC
D: TRBD1; J: TRBJ2-7; V: TRBV6-5; CDR3: CASCQDRTSYEQYF; DNA: TGTGCCAGCTGCCAGGACAGGACTTCCTACGAGCAGTACTTC
D: -; J: TRBJ2-7; V: TRBV5-4; CDR3: CASSPTSFSAREQYF; DNA: TGTGCCAGCAGCCCTACCTCGTTTAGCGCGCGCGAGCAGTACTTC
D: -; J: TRBJ1-2; V: TRBV19; CDR3: CASSILGGYGYTF; DNA: TGTGCCAGTAGTATACTCGGGGGTTATGGCTACACCTTC
D: TRBD2; J: TRBJ2-3; V: TRBV9; CDR3: CASSVRLAAGDTQYF; DNA: TGTGCCAGCAGCGTACGACTAGCGGCTGGGGATACGCAGTATTTT
D: TRBD1; J: TRBJ1-2; V: TRBV10-2; CDR3: CASSKTGVYGYTF; DNA: TGCGCCAGCTCCAAGACAGGGGTCTATGGCTACACCTTC
D: -; J: TRBJ2-7; V: TRBV13; CDR3: CASSLEYGYEQYF; DNA: TGTGCCAGCAGCTTAGAGTACGGTTACGAGCAGTACTTC
D: TRBD2; J: TRBJ2-1; V: TRBV7-9; CDR3: CASSLGTRGNEQFF; DNA: TGTGCCAGCAGCTTAGGGACTAGGGGCAATGAGCAGTTCTTC
D: -; J: TRBJ2-1; V: TRBV30; CDR3: CAWSRGVSYNEQFF; DNA: TGTGCCTGGAGCAGGGGAGTTTCCTACAATGAGCAGTTCTTC
D: -; J: TRBJ2-3; V: TRBV7-2; CDR3: CASSFYFADTQYF; DNA: TGTGCCAGCAGCTTTTATTTTGCAGATACGCAGTATTTT
D: -; J: TRBJ1-5; V: TRBV2; CDR3: CASSEVLGGSQPQHF; DNA: TGTGCCAGCAGTGAAGTTTTGGGGGGATCTCAGCCCCAGCATTTT
D: TRBD1; J: TRBJ2-7; V: TRBV5-4; CDR3: CASSSDRGHGYEQYF; DNA: TGTGCCAGCAGTAGTGACAGGGGGCATGGGTACGAGCAGTACTTC
D: -; J: TRBJ2-7; V: TRBV10-2; CDR3: CASSEGLGTIYEQYF; DNA: TGCGCCAGCAGCGAGGGACTTGGCACAATCTACGAGCAGTACTTC
D: -; J: TRBJ1-3; V: TRBV9; CDR3: CASSVEPRSGNTIYF; DNA: TGTGCCAGCAGCGTAGAGCCCCGTAGTGGAAACACCATATATTTT
D: -; J: TRBJ2-7; V: TRBV18; CDR3: CASSPASTGTASSYEQYF; DNA: TGTGCCAGCTCACCAGCCTCAACCGGGACTGCCAGCTCCTACGAGCAGTACTTC
D: -; J: TRBJ1-1; V: TRBV13; CDR3: CASSSYRSINTEAFF; DNA: TGTGCCAGCAGCTCATACAGAAGTATTAACACTGAAGCTTTCTTT
D: -; J: TRBJ1-4; V: TRBV14; CDR3: CASSRNRDSEKLFF; DNA: TGTGCCAGCAGCCGGAACAGGGATAGTGAAAAACTGTTTTTT
D: TRBD2; J: TRBJ2-3; V: TRBV15; CDR3: CATSSTSGGASDTQYF; DNA: TGTGCCACCAGCTCTACTAGCGGGGGGGCATCAGATACGCAGTATTTT
D: -; J: TRBJ2-7; V: TRBV27; CDR3: CASKPGVPSSYEQYF; DNA: TGTGCCAGCAAGCCAGGGGTTCCCAGCTCCTACGAGCAGTACTTC